The next 17 T cell receptor beta chains were all read from a single sample in a study of OX40 agonist ivuxolimab in advanced cancers. Sequencing was performed with immunoSEQ multiplex PCR; in TCRdb, only in-frame clones are kept and a portion is missing. The top ten hold 0.6% to 0.9% of the sample, which has more than 65,000 clones, roughly 84% seen once. The sample was CD4+ or CD8+ T cells sorted from blood, taken in a trial of the OX40 agonist ivuxolimab. The receptor source for this set is an adult with an advanced solid tumor such as melanoma, head and neck, liver or kidney cancer.

This rearrangement joins TRBV18 to TRBJ1-1, with D unclear. Trimming cost V 3 bases and J 0 bases, with 11 bases left between them. Germline lookup yields CDR1 KGHSH and CDR2 LQKENI. The CDR3 is 15 residues long. CDR3 protein: CASSPVREMNTEAFF. The CDR3 DNA is TGTGCCAGCTCACCGGTACGGGAGATGAACACTGAAGCTTTCTTT.

This chain connects TRBV5-1 to TRBJ1-1; D is possibly TRBD1 (6 bases). Trimming left V 4 bases short and J 0 bases short, with 19 bases between. CDR1 and CDR2 from the germline V gene are SGHRS and YFSETQ. The CDR3 length is 17 residues. Here the CDR3 DNA reads TGCGCCAGCAGCCTACTTGCTCGGACAGCCTTGAACACTGAAGCTTTCTTT. Encoded protein: CASSLLARTALNTEAFF.

The chain is built from TRBV6-1 and TRBJ2-1; 11 bases are a match to TRBD2. The CDR3 runs 15 residues. After removal of 1 base from V and 5 bases from J, the junction contained 1 base not matched to a gene. Germline V lookup: CDR1 MNHNS, CDR2 SASEGT. The CDR3 spells CASSEGLAGHNEQFF. DNA for the CDR3: TGTGCCAGCAGTGAAGGACTAGCGGGACACAATGAGCAGTTCTTC.

The rearrangement links TRBV6-6 to TRBJ2-2; D is ambiguous. V gave up 4 bases and J gave up 3 bases, with 6 bases separating them. Germline CDR1 reads MNHNY; CDR2 reads SVGAGI (reference sequence). This CDR3 is built from 13 residues. The CDR3 loop is CASSFDYTGELFF. The CDR3 nucleotides are TGTGCCAGCAGTTTCGATTACACCGGGGAGCTGTTTTTT.

The chain has TRBV6-1 and TRBJ2-1; the match to TRBD2 covers 7 bases. V was pared by 8 bases and J by 2 bases, with 6 bases of the junction left unmatched. There are 14 residues in the CDR3. Germline assignment: CDR1 MNHNS and CDR2 SASEGT. The CDR3: CASYRDYPYNEQFF. The CDR3 region has the DNA TGTGCCAGCTACCGGGACTACCCCTACAATGAGCAGTTCTTC.

V gene TRBV11-3 combines with J gene TRBJ2-2, with D possibly TRBD1 on 6 matching bases. The V gene lost 5 bases and the J gene lost 5 bases, with 18 bases spanning the gap. CDR1 and CDR2 (germline): SGHNT, YENEEA. The CDR3 covers 16 residues. The CDR3 protein is CASSADRQRGTGELFF. For the CDR3, the DNA is TGTGCCAGCAGCGCCGACAGGCAAAGGGGTACCGGGGAGCTGTTTTTT.

J is TRBJ1-1 and V is TRBV18; D is perhaps TRBD1 (5 bases). Trimming pared 6 bases from V and 4 bases from J, leaving 9 bases between. The CDR3 length is 12 residues. The V gene's germline CDR1 is KGHSH and CDR2 LQKENI. In DNA, the CDR3 is TGTGCCAGCTCGTCGGGGGGCACTGAAGCTTTCTTT. Protein: CASSSGGTEAFF.

There are a few counts of this clone. This chain connects TRBV30 to TRBJ1-5, with unresolved D. V shed 1 base and J shed 0 bases, with 4 bases lying between them. The CDR3 spans 13 residues. CDR1 GTSNPN and CDR2 SVGIG come from the germline V gene (reference sequence). The CDR3: CAWSESSNQPQHF. The DNA of the CDR3 is TGTGCCTGGAGTGAGAGTAGCAATCAGCCCCAGCATTTT.

The V gene is TRBV7-2, the J gene TRBJ2-3, with D possibly being TRBD2 (6 bases). CDR3 length: 15 residues. Germline CDR1 reads SGHTA; CDR2 reads FQGNSA. The ends were cut back, 0 bases at V and 11 bases at J, with 18 bases in the middle. The CDR3 sequence: CASSLATAGADGQYF. CDR3 bases: TGTGCCAGCAGCTTAGCCACAGCGGGCGCCGATGGGCAGTATTTT. Using reference TRBV7-2 and TRBJ2-3 for the parts outside the CDR3, the full variable domain is GAGVSQSPSNKVTEKGKDVELRCDPISGHTALYWYRQSLGQGLEFLIYFQGNSAPDKSGLPSDRFSAERTGGSVSTLTIQRTQQEDSAVYLCASSLATAGADGQYFGPGTRLTVL.

This rearrangement joins TRBV28 to TRBJ1-3; D gene unclear. The V end lost 7 bases, the J end lost 3 bases, and 19 bases lay between the germline ends. The CDR3 contains 16 residues. Germline lookup yields CDR1 MDHEN and CDR2 SYDVKM. The CDR3 here is CASTSVVNSFGNTIYF. CDR3 DNA: TGTGCCAGCACCTCAGTGGTAAACAGTTTTGGAAACACCATATATTTT.

The table lists this clone with a count of one. The chain combines TRBV6-1 with TRBJ1-6; D is uncertain. V dropped 2 bases and J dropped 6 bases, with 14 bases sitting between them. This CDR3 comprises 16 residues. The V gene's germline CDR1 is MNHNS and CDR2 SASEGT. CDR3 protein: CASSETGWRPNSPLHF. The CDR3 bases are TGTGCCAGCAGTGAAACTGGGTGGAGACCTAATTCACCCCTCCACTTT.

The rearrangement uses TRBV6-5 and TRBJ2-7; TRBD2 aligns across 10 bases. Per germline, CDR1 MNHEY and CDR2 SVGAGI. This CDR3 has 14 amino acids. The junction had 7 bases not matched to a gene; V was cut back by 6 bases and J by 5 bases. Here the CDR3 reads CASSRSGRVDEQYF. Written as DNA, the CDR3 is TGTGCCAGCAGCCGAAGCGGGAGGGTCGACGAGCAGTACTTC.

The chain combines TRBV30 with TRBJ2-2, with D unresolved. The CDR3 extends over 14 amino acids. Deletions cut 3 bases from V and 5 bases from J, with 13 bases between. CDR1 is GTSNPN and CDR2 is SVGIG in the germline V gene (reference sequence). This CDR3 is CAWRPPGATGELFF. CDR3 bases: TGTGCCTGGAGGCCCCCTGGCGCTACCGGGGAGCTGTTTTTT.

The chain uses TRBV19 and TRBJ1-2; D unclear. CDR3 length: 15 amino acids. Trimming shortened V by 4 bases and J by 4 bases, and 16 bases separated the two germline ends. The V gene's germline CDR1 is LNHDA and CDR2 SQIVND (reference sequence). The CDR3 here is CASSTRTVWGYGYTF. The CDR3 DNA is TGTGCCAGTAGTACGAGGACTGTTTGGGGCTATGGCTACACCTTC.

The J gene is TRBJ1-6, the V gene TRBV12-5; D gene ambiguous. Germline lookup yields CDR1 LGHNT and CDR2 FRNRAP. The V and J ends lost 0 bases and 4 bases respectively, with 13 bases between them. CDR3 size: 17 residues. The CDR3 sequence: CASGLVGRVTYNSPLHF. As DNA, the CDR3 is TGTGCTAGTGGTTTGGTAGGTCGGGTTACATATAATTCACCCCTCCACTTT.

V usage is TRBV5-4 and J usage is TRBJ2-5; TRBD1 is a possible D gene (5 bases). V was cut by 4 bases and J by 4 bases, with 17 bases left in between. In germline, CDR1 is SGHNT, CDR2 YYREEE (reference sequence). CDR3 length: 15 residues. For the CDR3, the DNA is TGTGCCAGCAGCGGAGCCGGGCCCCAGGGAGAGACCCAGTACTTC. It is translated as CASSGAGPQGETQYF.

The J gene is TRBJ2-6, the V gene TRBV18; D gene ambiguous. The germline V gene has CDR1 KGHSH and CDR2 LQKENI. The CDR3 totals 15 residues. V dropped 3 bases and J dropped 3 bases, with 9 bases sitting between them. The CDR3 DNA reads TGTGCCAGCTCACCCGACCGCATTGGGGCCAACGTCCTGACTTTC. It specifies CASSPDRIGANVLTF.